This TCR beta chain was sequenced for a study of OX40 agonist ivuxolimab in advanced cancers. V was trimmed by 3 bases and J by 5 bases, leaving 13 bases between them. The CDR3 has 15 amino acids. Germline assignment: CDR1 LGHNA and CDR2 YSLEER. Profiling relied on immunoSEQ multiplex PCR, and the TCRdb table lists in-frame clones only, not all of them. The sample includes some 8,000 clones, more than 60% seen only once; the top ten take around 17%. Prior autoimmune disease or systemic immunosuppression barred patients. This chain uses TRBV4-3 with TRBJ1-4, with D maybe TRBD1 (5 bases). This receptor was obtained from an adult with an advanced solid tumor such as melanoma, head and neck, liver or kidney cancer. The input for sequencing was CD4+ or CD8+ T cells sorted from blood, taken in a trial of the OX40 agonist ivuxolimab. CDR3 loop: CASSQTTDVNEKLFF. The CDR3 DNA follows: TGCGCCAGCAGCCAGACGACAGACGTGAATGAAAAACTGTTTTTT.